This T cell receptor (beta chain) was identified during a study of blood T cell repertoires in COVID-19. Turning to the study itself: Sources were T cells, B-cell-depleted T cells, or PBMCs; the material itself was cDNA or gDNA.

The data were produced by immunoSEQ multiplex PCR, yet TCRdb's version contains in-frame clones alone and is incomplete. This sample carries 200,000 or so clones, more than 70% of them seen once, and the ten largest clones take over 7%. Looked up from germline, CDR1 is MGHRA and CDR2 is YSYEKL. Between the trimmed V and J ends, which lost 1 base and 14 bases, there was a span of 9 bases. The CDR3 contains 12 residues. Sequenced input: PBMCs or T cells enriched from blood (not recorded which). The chain is built from TRBV4-1 and TRBJ1-6; D uncertain. The sequence came from a woman in her forties with acute COVID-19. CDR3 nucleotide sequence: TGCGCCAGCAGCCAAGGTCTCAGGACCCTCCACTTT. As protein: CASSQGLRTLHF.